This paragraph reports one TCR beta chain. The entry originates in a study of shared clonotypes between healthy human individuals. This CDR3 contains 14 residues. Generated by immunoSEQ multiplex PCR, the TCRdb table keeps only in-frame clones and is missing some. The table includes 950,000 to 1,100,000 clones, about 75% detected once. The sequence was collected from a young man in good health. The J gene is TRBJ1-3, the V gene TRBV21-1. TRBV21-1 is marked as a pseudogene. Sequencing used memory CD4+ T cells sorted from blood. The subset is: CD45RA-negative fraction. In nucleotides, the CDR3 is TGTGCCAGCAGCAGGGTACGGGGGCATCCCACCATATATTTT. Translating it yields CASSRVRGHPTIYF.